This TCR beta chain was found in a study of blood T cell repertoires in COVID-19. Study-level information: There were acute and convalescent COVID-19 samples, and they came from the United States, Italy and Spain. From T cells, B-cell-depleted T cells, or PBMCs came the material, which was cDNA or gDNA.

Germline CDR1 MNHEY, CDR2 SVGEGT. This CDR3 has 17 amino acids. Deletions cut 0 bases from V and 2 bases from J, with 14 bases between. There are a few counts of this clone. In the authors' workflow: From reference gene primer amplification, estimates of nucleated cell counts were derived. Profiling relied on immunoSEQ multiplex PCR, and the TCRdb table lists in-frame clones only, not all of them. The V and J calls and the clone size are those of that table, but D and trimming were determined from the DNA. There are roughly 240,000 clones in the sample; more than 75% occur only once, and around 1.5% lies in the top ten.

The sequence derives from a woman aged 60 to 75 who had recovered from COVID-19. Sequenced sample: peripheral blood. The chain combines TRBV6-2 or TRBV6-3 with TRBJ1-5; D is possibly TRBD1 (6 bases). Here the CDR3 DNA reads TGTGCCAGCAGTTACTCGAGGGGGAGGGCAGGCAATCAGCCCCAGCATTTT. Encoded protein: CASSYSRGRAGNQPQHF.